The T cell receptor beta chain described here comes from a study of blood T cell repertoires in COVID-19. Study details: Acute and convalescent COVID-19 specimens originated in the United States, Italy and Spain. Sources were T cells, B-cell-depleted T cells, or PBMCs; the material itself was cDNA or gDNA.

Generated by immunoSEQ multiplex PCR, the TCRdb table keeps only in-frame clones and is missing some. This repertoire shows about 130,000 clones, around 79% found once; its top ten account for roughly 20%. The CDR3 spans 15 residues. Germline V lookup: CDR1 SQVTM, CDR2 ANQGSEA. Trimming removed 6 bases from V and 1 base from J, with 18 bases in between. This receptor was taken from a man at least 80 years old with acute or convalescent COVID-19. The sequenced material came from peripheral blood. The chain has TRBV29-1 and TRBJ1-2; D is possibly TRBD1 (6 bases). The CDR3 protein is CSVLSMTGNNYGYTF. CDR3 bases: TGCAGCGTCCTCTCAATGACAGGCAATAACTATGGCTACACCTTC.